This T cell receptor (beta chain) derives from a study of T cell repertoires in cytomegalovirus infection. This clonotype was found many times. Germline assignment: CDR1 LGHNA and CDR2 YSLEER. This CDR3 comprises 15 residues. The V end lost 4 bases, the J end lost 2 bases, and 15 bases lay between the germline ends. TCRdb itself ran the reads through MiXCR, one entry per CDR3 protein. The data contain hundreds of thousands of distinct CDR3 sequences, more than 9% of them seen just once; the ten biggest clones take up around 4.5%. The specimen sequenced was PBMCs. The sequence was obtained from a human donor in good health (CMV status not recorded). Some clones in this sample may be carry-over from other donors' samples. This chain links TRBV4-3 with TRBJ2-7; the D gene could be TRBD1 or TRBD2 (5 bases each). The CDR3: CASSPGTDETYEQYF. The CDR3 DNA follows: TGCGCCAGCAGCCCGGGGACCGATGAGACCTACGAGCAGTACTTC.